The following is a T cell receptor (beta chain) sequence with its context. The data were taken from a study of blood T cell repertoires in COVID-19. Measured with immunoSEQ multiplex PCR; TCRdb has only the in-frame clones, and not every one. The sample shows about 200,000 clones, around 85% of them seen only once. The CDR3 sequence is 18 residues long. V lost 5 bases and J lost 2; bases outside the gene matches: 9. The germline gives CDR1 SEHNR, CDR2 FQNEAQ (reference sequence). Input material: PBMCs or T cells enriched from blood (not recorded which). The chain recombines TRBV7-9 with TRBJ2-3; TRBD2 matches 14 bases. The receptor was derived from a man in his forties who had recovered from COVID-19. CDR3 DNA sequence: TGTGCCAGCAGCGGGACTAGCGGGAGAGGGCCGAACACAGATACGCAGTATTTT. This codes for CASSGTSGRGPNTDTQYF.